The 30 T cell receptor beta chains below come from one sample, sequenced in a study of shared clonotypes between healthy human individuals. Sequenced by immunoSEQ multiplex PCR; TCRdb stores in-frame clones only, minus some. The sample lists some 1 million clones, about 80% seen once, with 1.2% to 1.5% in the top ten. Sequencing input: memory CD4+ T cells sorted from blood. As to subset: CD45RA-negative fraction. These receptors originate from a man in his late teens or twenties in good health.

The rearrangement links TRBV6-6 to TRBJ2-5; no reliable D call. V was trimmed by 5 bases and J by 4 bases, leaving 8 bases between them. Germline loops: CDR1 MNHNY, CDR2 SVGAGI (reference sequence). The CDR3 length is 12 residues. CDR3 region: CASSDVVETQYF. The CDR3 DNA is TGTGCCAGCAGTGACGTGGTAGAGACCCAGTACTTC.

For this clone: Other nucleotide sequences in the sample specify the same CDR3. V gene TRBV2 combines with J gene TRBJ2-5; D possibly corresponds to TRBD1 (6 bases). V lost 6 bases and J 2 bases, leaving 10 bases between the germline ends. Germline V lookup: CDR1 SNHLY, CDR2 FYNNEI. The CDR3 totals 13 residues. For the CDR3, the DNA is TGTGCCAGCAGGCGGACAGAACAAGAGACCCAGTACTTC. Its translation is CASRRTEQETQYF. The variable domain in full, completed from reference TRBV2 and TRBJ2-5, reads EPEVTQTPSHQVTQMGQEVILRCVPISNHLYFYWYRQILGQKVEFLVSFYNNEISEKSEIFDDQFSVERPDGSNFTLKIRSTKLEDSAMYFCASRRTEQETQYFGPGTRLLVL.

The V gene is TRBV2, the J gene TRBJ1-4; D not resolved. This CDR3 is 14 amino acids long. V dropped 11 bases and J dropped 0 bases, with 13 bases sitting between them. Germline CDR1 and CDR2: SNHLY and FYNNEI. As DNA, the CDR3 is TGTGCCGGACGAGTACTAGCAACTAATGAAAAACTGTTTTTT. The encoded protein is CAGRVLATNEKLFF.

The CDR3 protein is CASSFYRTSNYGYTF. The DNA for the CDR3 is TGTGCCAGCAGCTTTTACAGGACTTCTAACTATGGCTACACCTTC. The V call is TRBV5-6, the J call TRBJ1-2; TRBD1 is a possible D gene (5 bases). Germline V gene lookup returns CDR1 SGHDT and CDR2 YYEEEE. Trimming took off 2 bases at V and 0 bases at J, with 11 bases between the two ends. The length of the CDR3 is 15 residues.

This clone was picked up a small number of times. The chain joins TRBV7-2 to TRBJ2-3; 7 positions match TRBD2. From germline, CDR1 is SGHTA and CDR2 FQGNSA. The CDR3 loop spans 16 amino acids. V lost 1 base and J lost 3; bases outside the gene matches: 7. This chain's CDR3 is CASSLVVAGRTDTQYF. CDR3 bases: TGTGCCAGCAGCTTAGTAGTCGCCGGGAGGACAGATACGCAGTATTTT.

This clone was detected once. The CDR3, as DNA: TGTGCCAGCAGCTCCCAGCAGTCTAGGGGATGGAGCTCTGGGGCCAACGTCCTGACTTTC. Translating it yields CASSSQQSRGWSSGANVLTF. This chain uses TRBV21-1 with TRBJ2-6; no check of the table's D call, TRBD1, against the DNA was made. TRBV21-1 is described as a pseudogene. CDR3 length: 20 amino acids.

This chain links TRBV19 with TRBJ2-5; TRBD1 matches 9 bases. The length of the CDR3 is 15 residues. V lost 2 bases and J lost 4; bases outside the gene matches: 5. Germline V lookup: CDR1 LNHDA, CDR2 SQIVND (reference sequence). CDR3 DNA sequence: TGTGCCAGTAGTATAACAGGGGGCCGGGGAGAGACCCAGTACTTC. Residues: CASSITGGRGETQYF.

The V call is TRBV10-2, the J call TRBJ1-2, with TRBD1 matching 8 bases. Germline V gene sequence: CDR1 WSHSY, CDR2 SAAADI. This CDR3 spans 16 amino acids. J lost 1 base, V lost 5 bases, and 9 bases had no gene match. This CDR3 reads CASSMRTGLSNYGYTF. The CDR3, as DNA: TGCGCCAGCAGTATGAGGACAGGGCTAAGTAACTATGGCTACACCTTC.

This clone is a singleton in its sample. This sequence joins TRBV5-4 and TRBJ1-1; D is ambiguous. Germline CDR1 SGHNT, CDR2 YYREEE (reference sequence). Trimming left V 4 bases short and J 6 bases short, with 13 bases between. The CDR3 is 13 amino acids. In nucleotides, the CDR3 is TGTGCCAGCAGCCAACCAGGTGGGTCTGAAGCTTTCTTT. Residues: CASSQPGGSEAFF.

This CDR3 reads CATSREAGGGKGSTDTQYF. The CDR3 coding sequence is TGTGCCACCAGCAGAGAGGCCGGTGGGGGCAAGGGTAGCACAGATACGCAGTATTTT. The chain is built from TRBV15 and TRBJ2-3; TRBD1 might be the D (6 bases). Trimming took off 0 bases at V and 0 bases at J, with 19 bases between the two ends. The CDR3 is 19 residues long. Per germline, CDR1 LNHNV and CDR2 YYDKDF (reference sequence).

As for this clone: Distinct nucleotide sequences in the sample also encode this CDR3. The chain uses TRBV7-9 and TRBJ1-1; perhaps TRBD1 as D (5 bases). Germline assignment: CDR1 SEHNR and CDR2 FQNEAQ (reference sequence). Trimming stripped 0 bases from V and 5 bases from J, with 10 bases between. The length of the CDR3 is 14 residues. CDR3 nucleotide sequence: TGTGCCAGCAGCTTAGCGGGGGGAGGAACTGAAGCTTTCTTT. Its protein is CASSLAGGGTEAFF.

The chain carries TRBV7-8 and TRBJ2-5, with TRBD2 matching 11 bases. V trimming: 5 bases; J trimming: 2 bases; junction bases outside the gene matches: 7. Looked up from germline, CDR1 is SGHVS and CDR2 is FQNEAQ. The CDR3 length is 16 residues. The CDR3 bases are TGTGCCAGCAGCGATCCGGTAGCGGGAGGGCAAGAGACCCAGTACTTC. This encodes CASSDPVAGGQETQYF.

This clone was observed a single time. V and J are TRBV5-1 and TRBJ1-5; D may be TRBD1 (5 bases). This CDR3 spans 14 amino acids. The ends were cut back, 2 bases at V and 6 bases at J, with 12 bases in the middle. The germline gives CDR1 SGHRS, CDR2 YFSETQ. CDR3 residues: CASSFDGAAQPQHF. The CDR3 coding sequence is TGCGCCAGCAGCTTCGACGGGGCGGCTCAGCCCCAGCATTTT.

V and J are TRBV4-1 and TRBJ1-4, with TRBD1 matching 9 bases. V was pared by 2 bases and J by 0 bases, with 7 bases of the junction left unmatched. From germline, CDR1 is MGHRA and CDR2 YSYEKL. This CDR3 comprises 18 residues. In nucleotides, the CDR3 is TGCGCCAGCAGCCAACAACCGGGACAGGGCGCAACTAATGAAAAACTGTTTTTT. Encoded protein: CASSQQPGQGATNEKLFF.

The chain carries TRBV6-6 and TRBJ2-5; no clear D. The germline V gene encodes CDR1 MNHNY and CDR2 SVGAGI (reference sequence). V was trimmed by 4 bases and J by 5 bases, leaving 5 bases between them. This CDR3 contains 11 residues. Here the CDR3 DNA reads TGTGCCAGCAGTTCTGTGGAGACCCAGTACTTC. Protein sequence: CASSSVETQYF.

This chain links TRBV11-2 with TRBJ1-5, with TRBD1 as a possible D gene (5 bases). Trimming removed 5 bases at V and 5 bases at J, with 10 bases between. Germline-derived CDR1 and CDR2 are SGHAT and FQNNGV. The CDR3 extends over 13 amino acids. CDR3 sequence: CASSGQPDQPQHF. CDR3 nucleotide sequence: TGTGCCAGCAGCGGACAACCTGATCAGCCCCAGCATTTT.

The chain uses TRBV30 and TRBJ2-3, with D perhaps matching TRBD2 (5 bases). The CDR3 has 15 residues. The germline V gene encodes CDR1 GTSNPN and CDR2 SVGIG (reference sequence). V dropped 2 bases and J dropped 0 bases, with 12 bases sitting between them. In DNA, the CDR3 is TGTGCCTGGAGTTCACGAGGGTCTAGCACAGATACGCAGTATTTT. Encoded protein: CAWSSRGSSTDTQYF.

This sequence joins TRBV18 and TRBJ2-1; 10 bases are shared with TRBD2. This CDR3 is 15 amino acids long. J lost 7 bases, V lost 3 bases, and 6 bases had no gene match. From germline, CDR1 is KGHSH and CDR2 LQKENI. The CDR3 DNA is TGTGCCAGCTCACCCCTAGCGGGAGTGCGTAATGAGCAGTTCTTC. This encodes CASSPLAGVRNEQFF.

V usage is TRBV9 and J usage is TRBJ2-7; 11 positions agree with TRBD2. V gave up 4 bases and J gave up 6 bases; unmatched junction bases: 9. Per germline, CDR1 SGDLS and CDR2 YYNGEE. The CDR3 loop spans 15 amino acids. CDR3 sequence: CASSPQTSGISEQYF. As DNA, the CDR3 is TGTGCCAGCAGCCCCCAGACTAGCGGGATCTCCGAGCAGTACTTC.

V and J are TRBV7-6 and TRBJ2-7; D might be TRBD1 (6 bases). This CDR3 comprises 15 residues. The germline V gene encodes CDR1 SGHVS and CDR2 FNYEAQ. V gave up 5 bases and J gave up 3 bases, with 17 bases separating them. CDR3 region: CASSPTSGADYEQYF. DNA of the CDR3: TGTGCCAGCAGCCCAACGTCAGGGGCCGACTACGAGCAGTACTTC.

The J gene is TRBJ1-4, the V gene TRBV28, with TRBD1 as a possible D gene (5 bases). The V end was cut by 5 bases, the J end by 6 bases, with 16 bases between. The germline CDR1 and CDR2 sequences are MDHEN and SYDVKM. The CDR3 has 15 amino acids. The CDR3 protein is CASSPPNQGYEKLFF. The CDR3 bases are TGTGCCAGCAGTCCACCCAACCAGGGATATGAAAAACTGTTTTTT.

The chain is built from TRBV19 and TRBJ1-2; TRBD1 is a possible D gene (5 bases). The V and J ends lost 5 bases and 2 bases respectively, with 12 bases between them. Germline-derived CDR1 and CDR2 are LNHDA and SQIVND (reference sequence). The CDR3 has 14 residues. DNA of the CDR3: TGTGCCAGTAGTGCCGGGACTCAAAACTATGGCTACACCTTC. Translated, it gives CASSAGTQNYGYTF.

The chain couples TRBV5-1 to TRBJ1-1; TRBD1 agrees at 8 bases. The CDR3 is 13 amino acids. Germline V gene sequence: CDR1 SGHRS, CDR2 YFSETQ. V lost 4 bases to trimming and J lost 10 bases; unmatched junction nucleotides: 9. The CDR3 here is CASSKPTGEPAFF. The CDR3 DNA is TGCGCCAGCAGCAAACCGACAGGGGAGCCAGCTTTCTTT.

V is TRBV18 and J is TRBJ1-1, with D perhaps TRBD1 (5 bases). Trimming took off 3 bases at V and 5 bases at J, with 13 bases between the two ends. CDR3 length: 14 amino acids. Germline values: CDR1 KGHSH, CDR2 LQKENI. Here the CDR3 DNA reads TGTGCCAGCTCACCCCAGGGAGGGGAAACTGAAGCTTTCTTT. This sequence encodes CASSPQGGETEAFF.

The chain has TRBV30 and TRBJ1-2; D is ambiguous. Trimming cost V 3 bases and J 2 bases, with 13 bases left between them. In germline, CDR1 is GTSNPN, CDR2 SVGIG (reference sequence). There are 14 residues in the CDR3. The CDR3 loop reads CAWRTKSGNYGYTF. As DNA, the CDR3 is TGTGCCTGGAGGACAAAGTCCGGGAACTATGGCTACACCTTC.

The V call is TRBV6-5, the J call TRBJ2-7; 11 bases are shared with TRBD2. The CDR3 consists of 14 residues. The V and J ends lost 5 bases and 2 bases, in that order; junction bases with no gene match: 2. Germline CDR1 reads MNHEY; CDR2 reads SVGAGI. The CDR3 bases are TGTGCCAGCAGTAAGACTAGCGGGGCCTACGAGCAGTACTTC. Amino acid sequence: CASSKTSGAYEQYF.

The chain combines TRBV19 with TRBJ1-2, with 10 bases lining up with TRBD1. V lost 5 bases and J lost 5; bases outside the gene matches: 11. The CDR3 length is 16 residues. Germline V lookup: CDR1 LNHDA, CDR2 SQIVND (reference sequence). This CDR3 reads CASSFGTGEIFYGYTF. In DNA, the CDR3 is TGTGCCAGTAGTTTCGGGACAGGGGAAATTTTTTATGGCTACACCTTC.

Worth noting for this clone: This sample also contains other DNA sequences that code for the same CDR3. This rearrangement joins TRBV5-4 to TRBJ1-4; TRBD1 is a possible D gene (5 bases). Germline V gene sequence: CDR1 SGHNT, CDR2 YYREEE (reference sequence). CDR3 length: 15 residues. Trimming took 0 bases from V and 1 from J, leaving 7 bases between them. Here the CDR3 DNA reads TGTGCCAGCAGCTTGGATGGGGGAACTAATGAAAAACTGTTTTTT. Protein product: CASSLDGGTNEKLFF.

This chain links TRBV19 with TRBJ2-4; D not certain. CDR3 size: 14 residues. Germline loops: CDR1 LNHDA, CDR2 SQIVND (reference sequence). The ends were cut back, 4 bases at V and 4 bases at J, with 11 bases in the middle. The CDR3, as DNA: TGTGCCAGTAGTACGTCGGCCTATAAAAACATTCAGTACTTC. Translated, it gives CASSTSAYKNIQYF. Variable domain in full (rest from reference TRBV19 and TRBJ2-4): DGGITQSPKYLFRKEGQNVTLSCEQNLNHDAMYWYRQDPGQGLRLIYYSQIVNDFQKGDIAEGYSVSREKKESFPLTVTSAQKNPTAFYLCASSTSAYKNIQYFGAGTRLSVL.

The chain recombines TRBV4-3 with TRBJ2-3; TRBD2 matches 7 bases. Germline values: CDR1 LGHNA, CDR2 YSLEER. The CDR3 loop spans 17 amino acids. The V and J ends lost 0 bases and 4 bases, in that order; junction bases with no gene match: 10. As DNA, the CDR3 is TGCGCCAGCAGCCAAGATTGGAGAGCGGGGAAGGCAGATACGCAGTATTTT. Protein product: CASSQDWRAGKADTQYF.